The 25 T cell receptor beta chains below were found in one sample sequenced in a study of T cells in Graves' hyperthyroidism and ophthalmopathy. The CDR3 regions of TCR beta were amplified from RNA transcripts. RT-PCR in the first round (using the HTBI primer set) targeted the TCR CDR3. One entry per CDR3 protein, called by TCRdb with MiXCR from the multiplex PCR reads. Of over 650,000 distinct CDR3 sequences detected, approximately 42% appear once; the ten largest clones hold approximately 6.8%. Sequences were obtained from peripheral blood or thyroid tissue (not recorded which). These receptors were obtained from an adult man with Graves' disease, either hyperthyroidism or ophthalmopathy (not recorded which).

The genes are TRBV15 and TRBJ2-5; D is undetermined. CDR1 LNHNV and CDR2 YYDKDF come from the germline V gene (reference sequence). The CDR3 is 17 amino acids. Deletions cut 3 bases from V and 2 bases from J, with 19 bases between. The CDR3 DNA reads TGTGCCACCAGCAGGAACGGGTCGGTCCAGACTCAAGAGACCCAGTACTTC. Amino acids: CATSRNGSVQTQETQYF.

The table lists this clonotype with a few counts. The chain uses TRBV5-1 and TRBJ1-3; D gene uncertain. CDR1 is SGHRS, CDR2 YFSETQ, per germline. This CDR3 is 15 amino acids long. Trimming shortened V by 2 bases and J by 0 bases, and 9 bases separated the two germline ends. DNA of the CDR3: TGCGCCAGCAGCTTTGCGGGATCCTCTGGAAACACCATATATTTT. Translating gives CASSFAGSSGNTIYF.

The V gene is TRBV7-9, the J gene TRBJ2-6; D may be TRBD2 (5 bases). Trimming cost V 5 bases and J 0 bases, with 11 bases left between them. Germline-derived CDR1 and CDR2 are SEHNR and FQNEAQ (reference sequence). The CDR3 has 16 residues. CDR3 in amino acids: CASSQNAGSGANVLTF. DNA of the CDR3: TGTGCCAGCAGCCAAAATGCGGGCTCTGGGGCCAACGTCCTGACTTTC.

The V gene is TRBV10-3, the J gene TRBJ1-2; unclear D gene. Trimming shortened V by 2 bases and J by 6 bases, and 4 bases separated the two germline ends. The CDR3 length is 11 residues. CDR1 is ENHRY, CDR2 SYGVKD, per germline. In DNA, the CDR3 is TGTGCCATCAGTGAGGGGAATGGCTACACCTTC. Its protein is CAISEGNGYTF.

This chain links TRBV7-2 with TRBJ1-4; TRBD1 agrees at 9 bases. CDR3 length: 16 residues. V shed 5 bases, J shed 5 bases, and the junction held 9 bases outside the gene matches. Germline CDR1 reads SGHTA; CDR2 reads FQGNSA. CDR3 in DNA: TGTGCCAGCAGCCAGGTCACAGGGGGCGCGAATGAAAAACTGTTTTTT. Amino acid sequence: CASSQVTGGANEKLFF.

This sequence joins TRBV10-1 and TRBJ2-2, with D tentatively TRBD1 (6 bases). V shed 8 bases and J shed 4 bases, with 23 bases lying between them. This CDR3 contains 17 residues. The germline V gene has CDR1 WNHNN and CDR2 SYGVQD (reference sequence). For the CDR3, the DNA is TGCGCCAGCTCTGGCCTGGGGGCCTCGGGCGGCACCGGGGAGCTGTTTTTT. This sequence encodes CASSGLGASGGTGELFF.

The chain carries TRBV2 and TRBJ1-2; D is unclear. The CDR3 contains 12 residues. Trimming left V 3 bases short and J 7 bases short, with 9 bases between. Per germline, CDR1 SNHLY and CDR2 FYNNEI. CDR3: CASSDEDRGYTF. As DNA, the CDR3 is TGTGCCAGCAGTGATGAGGATCGTGGCTACACCTTC. Supplemented by reference TRBV2 and TRBJ1-2, the full variable domain reads EPEVTQTPSHQVTQMGQEVILRCVPISNHLYFYWYRQILGQKVEFLVSFYNNEISEKSEIFDDQFSVERPDGSNFTLKIRSTKLEDSAMYFCASSDEDRGYTFGSGTRLTVV.

At least ten counts were recorded for this clonotype. CDR3 protein: CASSLEPPDRQFNYGYTF. The CDR3 DNA sequence: TGTGCCAGCAGCTTAGAACCGCCCGACAGGCAATTTAACTATGGCTACACCTTC. The chain recombines TRBV7-6 with TRBJ1-2, with a tentative D call TRBD1 (6 bases). Per the germline V gene, CDR1 is SGHVS and CDR2 is FNYEAQ. The length of the CDR3 is 18 residues. Trimming removed 1 base from V and 1 base from J, with 19 bases in between. The full variable domain, rest sourced from reference TRBV7-6 and TRBJ1-2, is GAGVSQSPRYKVTKRGQDVALRCDPISGHVSLYWYRQALGQGPEFLTYFNYEAQQDKSGLPNDRFSAERPEGSISTLTIQRTEQRDSAMYRCASSLEPPDRQFNYGYTFGSGTRLTVV.

The rearrangement uses TRBV19 and TRBJ2-5; 8 bases fit TRBD1. Looked up from germline, CDR1 is LNHDA and CDR2 is SQIVND (reference sequence). The V and J ends lost 4 bases and 2 bases, in that order; junction bases with no gene match: 3. The CDR3 sequence is 14 residues long. This CDR3 reads CASSTTGAQETQYF. The CDR3, as DNA: TGTGCCAGTAGTACGACAGGGGCACAAGAGACCCAGTACTTC.

V and J are TRBV19 and TRBJ1-4, with TRBD1 matching 9 bases. This CDR3 region has 15 residues. Germline CDR1 LNHDA, CDR2 SQIVND (reference sequence). Trimming cost V 4 bases and J 7 bases; bases outside gene matches: 7. CDR3 in amino acids: CASSSSDRGGEKLFF. CDR3 bases: TGTGCCAGTAGTAGCTCGGACAGGGGAGGTGAAAAACTGTTTTTT.

The rearrangement links TRBV7-9 to TRBJ2-5; D not resolved. CDR3 length: 12 amino acids. With 6 bases removed from V and 3 bases from J, the gap between germline ends came to 8 bases. Germline V gene sequence: CDR1 SEHNR, CDR2 FQNEAQ (reference sequence). The CDR3 reads CASRGLKETQYF. CDR3 sequence (DNA): TGTGCCAGCAGGGGTCTTAAAGAGACCCAGTACTTC.

The chain combines TRBV19 with TRBJ1-5; 8 nucleotides align to TRBD1. V lost 10 bases and J lost 6; bases outside the gene matches: 8. The CDR3 sequence is 13 residues long. CDR1 is LNHDA and CDR2 is SQIVND in the germline V gene (reference sequence). The CDR3 nucleotides read TGTGCCACCCAGGACAGGGAGGGTCAGCCCCAGCATTTT. This codes for CATQDREGQPQHF.

This chain uses TRBV20-1 with TRBJ1-5; no clear D. The V end lost 0 bases, the J end lost 7 bases, and 7 bases lay between the germline ends. The CDR3 length is 12 residues. The V gene's germline CDR1 is DFQATT and CDR2 SNEGSKA (reference sequence). The CDR3 is CSARDGAQPQHF. The CDR3 bases are TGCAGTGCTAGAGATGGTGCGCAGCCCCAGCATTTT.

V gene TRBV15 combines with J gene TRBJ1-3; 7 bases fit TRBD1. Germline values: CDR1 LNHNV, CDR2 YYDKDF (reference sequence). This CDR3 comprises 18 residues. Losses at the gene ends were 1 base for V and 0 bases for J; bases not matched to a gene: 9. CDR3 in amino acids: CATSRVLGTASSGNTIYF. The DNA of the CDR3 is TGTGCCACCAGCAGAGTGCTCGGGACAGCCAGCTCTGGAAACACCATATATTTT.

This clonotype has just a few counts. The chain has TRBV6-1 and TRBJ1-4; no firm D call. CDR3 size: 14 residues. Germline values: CDR1 MNHNS, CDR2 SASEGT. Between the trimmed V and J ends, which lost 6 bases and 8 bases, there was a span of 16 bases. The CDR3 DNA is TGTGCCAGCAGCGCCGTTAAGGGCTCCGAAAAACTGTTTTTT. It specifies CASSAVKGSEKLFF.

The CDR3 region has the DNA TGTGCCACTTGGGGAGGGCAGGGGGAAACAAGAATCACTGAAGCTTTCTTT. Protein product: CATWGGQGETRITEAFF. V gene TRBV15 combines with J gene TRBJ1-1, with 7 bases fitting TRBD1. V dropped 9 bases and J dropped 4; count of bases not matched to a gene: 20. The CDR3 is made up of 17 amino acids. Germline V gene data show CDR1 as LNHNV and CDR2 as YYDKDF (reference sequence).

This clonotype has ten or more counts. The DNA for the CDR3 is TGTGCCAGCAGCCTTTCGGCCGTTGGGAGACAAGAGACCCAGTACTTC. Its protein is CASSLSAVGRQETQYF. The chain recombines TRBV7-8 with TRBJ2-5; D is perhaps TRBD2 (5 bases). CDR3 length: 16 amino acids. V was cut by 5 bases and J by 2 bases, with 18 bases left in between. Per germline, CDR1 SGHVS and CDR2 FQNEAQ.

This sequence joins TRBV15 and TRBJ2-5, with D perhaps TRBD1 (5 bases). CDR1 and CDR2 from the germline V gene are LNHNV and YYDKDF (reference sequence). The CDR3 runs 17 residues. Trimming took off 4 bases at V and 5 bases at J, with 23 bases between the two ends. The CDR3 spells CATSTILGQGFEETQYF. CDR3 sequence (DNA): TGTGCCACCAGCACGATCCTAGGGCAGGGTTTCGAGGAGACCCAGTACTTC.

V is TRBV20-1 and J is TRBJ2-7, with TRBD2 as a possible D gene (6 bases). The CDR3 length is 18 residues. Trimming stripped 1 base from V and 4 bases from J, with 26 bases between. In germline, CDR1 is DFQATT, CDR2 SNEGSKA (reference sequence). In DNA, the CDR3 is TGCAGTGCTAGAGTGGGAACTAGCCCGACCAAAATCCCTTACGAGCAGTACTTC. Translating gives CSARVGTSPTKIPYEQYF.

V is TRBV10-3 and J is TRBJ1-1; D is perhaps TRBD1 (5 bases). Trimming left V 10 bases short and J 4 bases short, with 16 bases between. The germline V gene has CDR1 ENHRY and CDR2 SYGVKD. This CDR3 is 13 amino acids long. The CDR3: CASSPGHATEAFF. The CDR3 DNA reads TGTGCCAGCTCTCCTGGACACGCCACTGAAGCTTTCTTT.

CDR3 protein: CASSGGGRAPQYF. The CDR3 nucleotides read TGCGCCAGCAGTGGGGGAGGACGAGCACCCCAGTACTTC. The J gene is TRBJ2-7, the V gene TRBV10-2, with D perhaps matching TRBD2 (6 bases). The germline V gene has CDR1 WSHSY and CDR2 SAAADI. Trimming stripped 4 bases from V and 10 bases from J, with 17 bases between. This CDR3 contains 13 residues.

This clonotype was found a few times. J is TRBJ1-3 and V is TRBV10-3; the match to TRBD1 covers 8 bases. The V gene end was trimmed by 10 bases and the J gene end by 0 bases; junction bases not matched to a gene: 11. The CDR3 is made up of 16 amino acids. Looked up from germline, CDR1 is ENHRY and CDR2 is SYGVKD. In DNA form, the CDR3 reads TGTGCCAGCAGGCGGGACAGGACTAGCTCTGGAAACACCATATATTTT. Translated: CASRRDRTSSGNTIYF.

In its sample, this clonotype was seen a few times. This chain joins TRBV5-1 and TRBJ1-1, with D possibly matching TRBD1 (5 bases). The CDR3 loop spans 12 amino acids. Germline CDR1 is SGHRS and CDR2 is YFSETQ. The V and J ends lost 0 bases and 11 bases respectively, with 11 bases between them. CDR3 loop: CASSLDRGTAFF. The CDR3 DNA follows: TGCGCCAGCAGCTTGGATCGAGGGACGGCTTTCTTT.

This clonotype was recorded a few times. The rearrangement uses TRBV5-8 and TRBJ2-7; TRBD2 agrees at 8 bases. Germline CDR1 SGHTS, CDR2 YDEGEE. J lost 6 bases, V lost 1 base, and 9 bases had no gene match. This CDR3 contains 15 residues. This CDR3 reads CASSLRSGKVGEQYF. The CDR3 region has the DNA TGTGCCAGCAGCTTGCGTAGCGGGAAGGTGGGCGAGCAGTACTTC.

This chain connects TRBV14 to TRBJ1-1, with D perhaps TRBD1 (6 bases). The CDR3 extends over 15 amino acids. Germline lookup yields CDR1 SGHDN and CDR2 FVKESK. Trimming cost V 2 bases and J 5 bases, with 15 bases left between them. The CDR3 bases are TGTGCCAGCAGCCAATACCAGGGGCTGAGAACTGAAGCTTTCTTT. Its translation: CASSQYQGLRTEAFF.